This T cell receptor (beta chain) was documented in a study of T cell responses to AZD1222 COVID-19 vaccine. Study details: Second-dose schedules of about 4 or about 12 weeks were combined.

The protocol was immunoSEQ multiplex PCR, while the TCRdb copy is restricted to in-frame clones and leaves out a portion. The table records approximately 90,000 clones, approximately 90% of them present only once. Comments on this clone: Its target is unknown.

Whole-study findings and limits: The peak T cell response came first, and repertoires were sampled only after it. Of the AZD1222 recipients, only five to seven were seropositive at baseline.

The TCR was taken from an adult in good health. Here the sequenced sample was peripheral blood, taken on day 0 of AZD1222 vaccination.

The CDR3: CASLGQTGNTIYF. The CDR3 DNA reads TGTGCCAGCCTAGGGCAAACTGGAAACACCATATATTTT. This chain joins TRBV12-3 or TRBV12-4 and TRBJ1-3; D is unresolved. The V and J ends lost 8 bases and 2 bases respectively, with 10 bases between them. CDR3 size: 13 residues.